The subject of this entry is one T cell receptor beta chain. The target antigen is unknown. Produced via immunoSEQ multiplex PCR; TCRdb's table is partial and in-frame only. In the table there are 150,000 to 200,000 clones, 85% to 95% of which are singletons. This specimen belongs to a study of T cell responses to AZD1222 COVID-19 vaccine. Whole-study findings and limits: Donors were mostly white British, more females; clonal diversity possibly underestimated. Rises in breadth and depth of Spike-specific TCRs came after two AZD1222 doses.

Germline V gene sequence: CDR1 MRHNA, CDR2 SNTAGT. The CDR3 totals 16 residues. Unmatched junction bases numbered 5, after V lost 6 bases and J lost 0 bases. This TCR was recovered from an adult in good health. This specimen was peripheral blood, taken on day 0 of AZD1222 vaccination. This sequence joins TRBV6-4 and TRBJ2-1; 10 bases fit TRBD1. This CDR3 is CASSRQGASSYNEQFF. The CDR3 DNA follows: TGTGCCAGCAGCCGACAGGGGGCGAGCTCCTACAATGAGCAGTTCTTC.